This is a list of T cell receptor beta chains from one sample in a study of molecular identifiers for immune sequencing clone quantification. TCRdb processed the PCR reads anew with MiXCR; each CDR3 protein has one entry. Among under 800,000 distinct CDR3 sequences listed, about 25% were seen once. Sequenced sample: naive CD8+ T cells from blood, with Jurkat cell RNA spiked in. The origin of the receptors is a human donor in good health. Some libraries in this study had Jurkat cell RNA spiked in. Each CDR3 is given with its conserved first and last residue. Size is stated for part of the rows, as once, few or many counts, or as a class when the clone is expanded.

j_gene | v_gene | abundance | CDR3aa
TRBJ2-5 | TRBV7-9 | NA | CASSFGPTVETQYF
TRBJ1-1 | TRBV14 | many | CASRDLLNTEAFF
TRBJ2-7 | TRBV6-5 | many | CASWDRPLGEQYF
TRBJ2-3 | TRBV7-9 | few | CASSLAGLAGEQDTQYF
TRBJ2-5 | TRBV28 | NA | CASRGQGVTETQYF
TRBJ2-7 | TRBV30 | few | CAWRRISGEQYF
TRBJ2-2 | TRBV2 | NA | CASSDVSQGGGLTGELFF
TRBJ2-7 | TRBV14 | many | CASSLNSAGGYEQYF
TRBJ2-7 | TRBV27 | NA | CASGFGMSGSYEQYF
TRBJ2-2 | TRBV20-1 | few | CSARETGGTGELFF
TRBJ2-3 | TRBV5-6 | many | CASSLALAEINTQYF
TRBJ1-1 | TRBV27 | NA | CASSPGGSSSEAFF